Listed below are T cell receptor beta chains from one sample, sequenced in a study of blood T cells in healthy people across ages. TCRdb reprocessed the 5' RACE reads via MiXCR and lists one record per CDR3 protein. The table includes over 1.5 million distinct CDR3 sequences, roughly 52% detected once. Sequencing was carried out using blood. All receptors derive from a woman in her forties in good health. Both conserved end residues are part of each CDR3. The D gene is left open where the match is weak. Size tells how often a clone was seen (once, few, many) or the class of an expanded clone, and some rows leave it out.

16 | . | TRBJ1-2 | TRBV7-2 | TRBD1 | CASSYRQGEANYGYTF | TGTGCCAGCAGCTACCGACAGGGAGAAGCTAACTATGGCTACACCTTC
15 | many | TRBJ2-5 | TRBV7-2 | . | CASSLAAGVGETQYF | TGTGCCAGCAGCTTAGCGGCAGGGGTCGGTGAGACCCAGTACTTC
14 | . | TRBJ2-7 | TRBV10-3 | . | CAIRQGTPTGEQYF | TGTGCCATCAGACAGGGGACTCCAACGGGGGAGCAGTACTTC
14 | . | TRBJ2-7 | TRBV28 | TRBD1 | CASRPGQAWDEQYF | TGTGCCAGCAGACCGGGACAGGCCTGGGACGAGCAGTACTTC
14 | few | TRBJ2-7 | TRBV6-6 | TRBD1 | CASSHGQGLNEQYF | TGTGCCAGCAGTCACGGACAGGGTCTGAACGAGCAGTACTTC
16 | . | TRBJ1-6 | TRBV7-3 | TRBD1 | CASSLGSGTVGSPLHF | TGTGCCAGCAGCTTGGGGAGTGGGACAGTTGGTTCACCCCTCCACTTT
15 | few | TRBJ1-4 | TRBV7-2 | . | CASSSYGGTNEKLFF | TGTGCCAGCAGCTCTTACGGAGGAACTAATGAAAAACTGTTTTTT
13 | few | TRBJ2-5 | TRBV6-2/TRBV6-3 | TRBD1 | CASRLGQGETQYF | TGTGCCAGCAGGCTCGGACAGGGCGAGACCCAGTACTTC
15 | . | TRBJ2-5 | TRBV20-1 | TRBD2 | CSASLLGTSLETQYF | TGCAGTGCTAGTTTACTCGGGACTAGTCTAGAGACCCAGTACTTC
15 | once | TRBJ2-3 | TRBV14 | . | CASARTDSSTDTQYF | TGTGCCAGCGCCAGGACAGATTCTAGCACAGATACGCAGTATTTT
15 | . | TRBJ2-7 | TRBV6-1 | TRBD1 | CASSEPGQVTYEQYF | TGTGCCAGCAGTGAACCGGGACAGGTAACCTACGAGCAGTACTTC
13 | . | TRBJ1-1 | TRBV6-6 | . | CASSGQMDTEAFF | TGTGCCAGCAGTGGACAGATGGACACTGAAGCTTTCTTT
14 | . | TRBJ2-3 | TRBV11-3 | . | CASGPAATPGTQYF | TGTGCCAGTGGTCCGGCAGCTACCCCGGGTACGCAGTATTTT
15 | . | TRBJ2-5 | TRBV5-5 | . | CASSLGPAIQETQYF | TGTGCCAGCAGCTTGGGACCAGCTATACAAGAGACCCAGTACTTC
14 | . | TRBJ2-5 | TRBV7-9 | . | CASSWQEIKETQYF | TGTGCCAGCTCTTGGCAGGAGATAAAAGAGACCCAGTACTTC
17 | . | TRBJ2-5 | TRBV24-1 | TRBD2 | CATSESPAGGPRETQYF | TGTGCCACCAGTGAATCCCCAGCGGGGGGGCCGCGCGAGACCCAGTACTTC
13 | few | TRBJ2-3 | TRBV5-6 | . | CASSLPGSYTQYF | TGTGCCAGCAGCTTGCCGGGATCATATACGCAGTATTTT
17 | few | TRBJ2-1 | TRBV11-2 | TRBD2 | CASSYPLAGGPYNEQFF | TGTGCCAGCAGTTATCCCTTGGCGGGGGGCCCCTACAATGAGCAGTTCTTC
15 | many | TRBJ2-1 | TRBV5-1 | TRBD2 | CASSTSGGAYNEQFF | TGCGCCAGCAGCACTAGCGGGGGCGCCTACAATGAGCAGTTCTTC
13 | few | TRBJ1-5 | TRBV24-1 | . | CATSERSNQPQHF | TGTGCCACCAGTGAGAGGAGCAATCAGCCCCAGCATTTT
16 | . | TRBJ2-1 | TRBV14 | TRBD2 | CASSHLLAGGPNEQFF | TGTGCCAGCAGCCACCTACTAGCGGGGGGGCCGAATGAGCAGTTCTTC
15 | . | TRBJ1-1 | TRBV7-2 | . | CASSLVKGENTEAFF | TGTGCCAGCAGCTTAGTTAAGGGCGAGAACACTGAAGCTTTCTTT
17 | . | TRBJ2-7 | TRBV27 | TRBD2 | CASSSYIAGRGYNEQYF | TGTGCCAGCAGTTCGTACATAGCGGGGAGGGGGTACAATGAGCAGTACTTC
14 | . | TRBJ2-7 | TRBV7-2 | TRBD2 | CASSLVGLAYEQNF | TGTGCCAGCAGCTTAGTTGGACTAGCTTACGAGCAGAACTTC
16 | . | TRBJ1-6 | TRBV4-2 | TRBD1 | CASSQAGTEPNSPLHF | TGTGCCAGCAGCCAAGCCGGGACAGAGCCTAATTCACCCCTCCACTTT
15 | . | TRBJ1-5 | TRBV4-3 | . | CASSQERGSNQPQHF | TGCGCCAGCAGCCAAGAGAGGGGGAGCAATCAGCCCCAGCATTTT
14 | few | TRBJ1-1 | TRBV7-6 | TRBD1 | CASSLASGTDEAFF | TGTGCCAGCAGCTTAGCCTCGGGGACAGATGAAGCTTTCTTT
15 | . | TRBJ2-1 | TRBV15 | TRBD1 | CVTSREDRVYNEQFF | TGTGTCACCAGCAGGGAGGACAGGGTCTACAATGAGCAGTTCTTC
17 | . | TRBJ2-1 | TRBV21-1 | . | CASSKRKRIQGSNEQFF | TGTGCCAGCAGCAAAAGGAAAAGGATACAGGGAAGCAATGAGCAGTTCTTC
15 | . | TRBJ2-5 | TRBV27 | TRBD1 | CASSPKDRARETQYF | TGTGCCAGCAGCCCTAAGGACAGGGCACGCGAGACCCAGTACTTC
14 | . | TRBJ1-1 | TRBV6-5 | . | CASRRQRGHTEAFF | TGTGCCAGCAGAAGACAGCGGGGGCACACTGAAGCTTTCTTT
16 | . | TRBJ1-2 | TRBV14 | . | CASSTGRQERRYGYTF | TGTGCCAGCAGCACCGGGCGACAGGAGAGACGATATGGCTACACCTTC
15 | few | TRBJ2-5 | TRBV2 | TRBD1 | CASSEGQGAWETQYF | TGTGCCAGCAGTGAAGGCCAGGGGGCCTGGGAGACCCAGTACTTC
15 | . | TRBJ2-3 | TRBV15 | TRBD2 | CATLNPGGSTDTQYF | TGTGCCACCTTGAATCCGGGGGGAAGCACAGATACGCAGTATTTT
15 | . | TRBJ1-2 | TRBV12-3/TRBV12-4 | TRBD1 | CASSLRTGRLYGYTF | TGTGCCAGCAGTTTGAGGACAGGTCGACTATATGGCTACACCTTC
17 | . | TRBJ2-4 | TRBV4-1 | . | CASSQETSRVAKNIQYF | TGCGCCAGCAGCCAAGAGACATCCCGAGTAGCCAAAAACATTCAGTACTTC
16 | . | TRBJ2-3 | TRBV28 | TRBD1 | CASRIQGGEVTDTQYF | TGTGCCAGCAGAATACAGGGGGGAGAGGTTACAGATACGCAGTATTTT
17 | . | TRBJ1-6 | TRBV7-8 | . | CASSSVRSGRYNSPLHF | TGTGCCAGCAGCTCCGTTCGAAGCGGGCGTTATAATTCACCCCTCCACTTT
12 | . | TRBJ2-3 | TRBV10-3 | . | CAISESRSTQYF | TGTGCCATCAGTGAGTCAAGGAGTACGCAGTATTTT
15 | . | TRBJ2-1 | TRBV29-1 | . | CSVEKGLSSYNEQFF | TGCAGCGTTGAAAAGGGGCTTAGCTCCTACAATGAGCAGTTCTTC
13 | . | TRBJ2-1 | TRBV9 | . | CASSVIQGHEQFF | TGTGCCAGCAGCGTTATACAGGGTCATGAGCAGTTCTTC
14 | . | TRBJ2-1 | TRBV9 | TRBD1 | CASSPGQGSWEQFF | TGTGCCAGCAGCCCAGGACAGGGATCTTGGGAGCAGTTCTTC